This paragraph reports one T cell receptor beta chain. V shed 3 bases and J shed 0 bases, with 15 bases lying between them. Germline CDR1 KGHSH, CDR2 LQKENI. The CDR3 is 16 amino acids. Using immunoSEQ multiplex PCR, the repertoire was profiled, and TCRdb retains in-frame clones only, with some absent. Of about 23,000 clones in the sample, 95% were seen once. The entry originates in a study of preoperative IRX-2 immunotherapy in early breast cancer. Treatment denoted: preoperative locoregional IRX-2 cytokine immunotherapy. This phase Ib study tested locoregional IRX-2 cytokine immunotherapy given before surgery.

This chain links TRBV18 with TRBJ2-7; D may be TRBD1 (5 bases). Sequenced here: tumor tissue, sampled after IRX-2 immunotherapy. The receptor was derived from a human donor with breast cancer. The CDR3 sequence is CASSPQAQGTSYEQYF. The DNA of the CDR3 is TGTGCCAGCTCACCCCAGGCTCAGGGCACCTCCTACGAGCAGTACTTC.